This is a list of T cell receptor beta chains from one sample in a study of cytomegalovirus exposure and HLA in healthy donors. TCRdb's table, derived via immunoSEQ multiplex PCR, lists solely in-frame clones and lacks some. Among 150,000 to 200,000 clones listed, under 85% were seen once. Source material: PBMCs. These receptors were collected from a woman under 40 in good health and CMV-seronegative. Both conserved end residues are part of each CDR3. The order of the fields is D gene, V gene, clone size, J gene, CDR3 protein, CDR3 DNA. D genes are given only for firm matches. Clone size is shown for a subset of rows, as once, few, many or a class of expanded clone.

>TRBD1|TRBV7-8|.|TRBJ1-5
CASSLSGGRSLDQPQHF
TGTGCCAGCAGCCTCTCAGGGGGCAGAAGTCTCGATCAGCCCCAGCATTTT
>.|TRBV9|.|TRBJ2-2
CASSAHSKTGELFF
TGTGCCAGCAGCGCCCACAGCAAAACCGGGGAGCTGTTTTTT
>TRBD2|TRBV10-1|.|TRBJ2-5
CASYRWGGSQETQYF
TGCGCCAGCTACAGGTGGGGGGGTAGCCAAGAGACCCAGTACTTC
>.|TRBV10-2|.|TRBJ1-2
CASSDGPPKGYTF
TGCGCCAGCAGTGACGGTCCACCGAAGGGCTACACCTTC
>TRBD1|TRBV6-5|once|TRBJ2-7
CASAAGTGIYEQYF
TGTGCCAGCGCCGCCGGGACAGGGATCTACGAGCAGTACTTC
>TRBD1|TRBV11-2|.|TRBJ2-5
CASSLPGQGWETQYF
TGTGCCAGCAGCCTACCGGGACAGGGGTGGGAGACCCAGTACTTC
>.|TRBV15|.|TRBJ2-3
CATSRGLVPETDTQYF
TGTGCCACCAGCAGAGGGTTGGTCCCTGAGACAGATACGCAGTATTTT
>.|TRBV27|.|TRBJ2-1
CASSLDWSSYNEQFF
TGTGCCAGCAGTTTGGACTGGTCCTCCTACAATGAGCAGTTCTTC
>.|TRBV30|.|TRBJ1-1
CASQSNREAFF
TGTGCCTCCCAGTCAAATCGTGAAGCTTTCTTT
>TRBD2|TRBV9|.|TRBJ2-5
CASSEGSGVGGTQYF
TGTGCCAGCAGTGAGGGTAGCGGGGTCGGAGGGACCCAGTACTTC
>TRBD1|TRBV7-6|few|TRBJ2-7
CASSLATGQVRYEQYF
TGTGCCAGCAGCTTAGCTACAGGACAGGTTCGCTACGAGCAGTACTTC
>TRBD2|TRBV4-3|.|TRBJ2-5
CASSQDPSGRGETQYF
TGCGCCAGCAGCCAAGACCCTAGCGGGAGAGGAGAGACCCAGTACTTC
>TRBD1|TRBV6-5|.|TRBJ2-5
CASSPGQGAGETQYF
TGTGCCAGCAGTCCCGGACAGGGGGCAGGGGAGACCCAGTACTTC
>TRBD1|TRBV30|.|TRBJ1-6
CAWGPDRGRDSPLHF
TGTGCCTGGGGCCCCGACAGGGGAAGGGATTCACCCCTCCACTTT
>.|TRBV6-5|few|TRBJ2-2
CASSYGHGELFF
TGTGCCAGCAGTTACGGGCACGGGGAGCTGTTTTTT
>.|TRBV9|.|TRBJ2-7
CASSGSDGGLNEQYF
TGTGCCAGCAGCGGGTCTGACGGGGGGCTCAACGAGCAGTACTTC
>.|TRBV7-2|.|TRBJ2-1
CASSFSGGYEQFF
TGTGCCAGCAGCTTCTCAGGGGGGTATGAGCAGTTCTTC
>TRBD1|TRBV25-1|.|TRBJ1-4
CASSPQTGSGEKLFF
TGTGCCAGCAGTCCACAGACAGGGAGTGGTGAAAAACTGTTTTTT
>TRBD2|TRBV28|.|TRBJ2-7
CASSFLAGGLYEQYF
TGTGCCAGCAGTTTTTTGGCGGGAGGGTTATACGAGCAGTACTTC
>TRBD1|TRBV2|.|TRBJ2-7
CASSELGTGSSYEQYF
TGTGCCAGCAGTGAACTGGGGACAGGGTCATCCTACGAGCAGTACTTC
>.|TRBV7-9|.|TRBJ2-1
CASSWDLLGGEQFF
TGTGCCAGCAGCTGGGACCTTCTGGGGGGTGAGCAGTTCTTC
>.|TRBV19|.|TRBJ1-2
CASSIRGTSYGYTF
TGTGCCAGTAGTATCCGAGGGACATCGTATGGCTACACCTTC
>.|TRBV2|once|TRBJ2-2
CASSALALIPPNTGELFF
TGTGCCAGCAGTGCACTAGCCCTGATCCCCCCGAACACCGGGGAGCTGTTTTTT
>.|TRBV6-1|.|TRBJ1-6
CASRSVSYNSPLHF
TGTGCCAGCAGGTCCGTATCCTATAATTCACCCCTCCACTTT
>TRBD1|TRBV4-2|few|TRBJ2-5
CASSQGGQGASETQYF
TGTGCCAGCAGCCAGGGGGGACAGGGGGCGTCGGAGACCCAGTACTTC
>.|TRBV7-8|.|TRBJ2-7
CASSIARTGGDEQYF
TGTGCCAGCAGCATCGCGAGGACAGGCGGGGACGAGCAGTACTTC
>.|TRBV29-1|.|TRBJ1-1
CSVGGGWGMNTEAFF
TGCAGCGTTGGAGGCGGTTGGGGCATGAACACTGAAGCTTTCTTT
>.|TRBV19|once|TRBJ1-3
CASSQQTGVVSGNTIYF
TGTGCCAGTAGCCAGCAGACAGGCGTCGTCTCTGGAAACACCATATATTTT
>.|TRBV28|.|TRBJ2-1
CASSTFAGLYNEQFF
TGTGCCAGCAGTACCTTTGCGGGGCTCTACAATGAGCAGTTCTTC
>TRBD1|TRBV30|.|TRBJ1-1
CAWSDLQGITEAFF
TGTGCCTGGAGTGACCTACAGGGGATCACTGAAGCTTTCTTT
>.|TRBV9|.|TRBJ2-1
CASSPKVNGHEQFF
TGTGCCAGCAGCCCAAAGGTTAATGGGCATGAGCAGTTCTTC
>TRBD1|TRBV6-1|.|TRBJ1-5
CASADRGVSQPQHF
TGTGCCAGCGCGGACAGGGGGGTTTCGCAGCCCCAGCATTTT
>.|TRBV30|.|TRBJ1-1
CAWGSSAEAFF
TGTGCCTGGGGGTCTAGCGCTGAAGCTTTCTTT
>TRBD1|TRBV4-1|.|TRBJ2-5
CASSQIQGGEETQYF
TGCGCCAGCAGCCAAATACAGGGGGGAGAAGAGACCCAGTACTTC
>TRBD1|TRBV10-3|once|TRBJ2-3
CAISAGQTSTDTQYF
TGTGCCATCAGTGCGGGACAGACTAGCACAGATACGCAGTATTTT
>TRBD1|TRBV7-9|few|TRBJ1-2
CASSPTGNYGYTF
TGTGCCAGCAGCCCGACAGGGAACTATGGCTACACCTTC
>.|TRBV6-5|few|TRBJ1-3
CASSYSREGNTIYF
TGTGCCAGCAGTTACTCCAGGGAAGGAAACACCATATATTTT
>.|TRBV5-5|.|TRBJ2-7
CASSPPGLNSYEQYF
TGTGCCAGCAGTCCACCGGGATTGAACTCCTACGAGCAGTACTTC
>.|TRBV5-4|few|TRBJ2-5
CASRPDSNQETQYF
TGTGCCAGCAGACCCGACAGTAACCAGGAGACCCAGTACTTC
>.|TRBV7-2|.|TRBJ2-3
CASSLVPGETDTQYF
TGTGCCAGCAGCTTAGTTCCGGGAGAGACAGATACGCAGTATTTT
>TRBD1|TRBV6-5|few|TRBJ2-7
CASTNPGTGGYEQYF
TGTGCCAGCACCAATCCCGGGACAGGGGGCTACGAGCAGTACTTC
>.|TRBV6-5|few|TRBJ2-6
CASSYLTGANVLTF
TGTGCCAGCAGTTACCTTACTGGGGCCAACGTCCTGACTTTC
>.|TRBV25-1|few|TRBJ2-5
CASKRNEAQETQYF
TGTGCCAGCAAGAGAAATGAGGCCCAAGAGACCCAGTACTTC
>.|TRBV19|.|TRBJ2-7
CASSTQEGAAYEQYF
TGTGCCAGTAGTACGCAGGAGGGGGCGGCCTACGAGCAGTACTTC
>TRBD1|TRBV28|.|TRBJ2-7
CASNTDRSREQYF
TGTGCCAGCAACACGGACAGGAGTCGAGAGCAGTACTTC